These 25 T cell receptor beta chains share one sample of origin, sequenced in a study of T cells in Graves' hyperthyroidism and ophthalmopathy (dated by TCRdb to between 2018 and 2021). Libraries were constructed by multiplex PCR. Sequenced using an Illumina HiSeq 2000. Amplification of TCR beta CDR3 regions was carried out from RNA transcripts. The TCR CDR3 was subjected to a first round of RT-PCR using the HTBI primer set and the Qiagen OneStep RT-PCR kit. TCRdb took the public reads, trimmed them with fastp at Q25, ran MiXCR for clone calling and kept in-frame beta chains. For every CDR3 protein sequence, its rows merge into one entry that carries the most common genes and DNA. In all, the sample holds 370,000 or so distinct CDR3 sequences, and roughly 25% of those were seen once. The ten biggest clones cover roughly 80% of the sample. The sample taken for sequencing was blood. These receptors were collected from a man aged 45-65 years with Graves' hyperthyroidism.

This clonotype occurred many times. The gene calls are TRBV18 and TRBJ1-5; 7 nucleotides agree with TRBD1. The germline V gene has CDR1 KGHSH and CDR2 LQKENI. Trimming cost V 5 bases and J 3 bases; bases outside gene matches: 4. The CDR3 contains 14 residues. In DNA, the CDR3 is TGTGCCAGCTCAACGACAGGGCCCAATCAGCCCCAGCATTTT. Translated, it gives CASSTTGPNQPQHF.

V is TRBV30 and J is TRBJ2-4; TRBD2 aligns across 8 bases. The junction had 20 bases not matched to a gene; V was cut back by 1 base and J by 9 bases. This CDR3 has 18 amino acids. CDR1 is GTSNPN and CDR2 is SVGIG in the germline V gene (reference sequence). CDR3 coding DNA: TGTGCCTGGAGTGACGGGCTAGCGGGTGGGGTTAATTTGGGCATTCAGTACTTC. Translation: CAWSDGLAGGVNLGIQYF.

This rearrangement joins TRBV2 to TRBJ1-5; D may be TRBD1 (6 bases). Germline loops: CDR1 SNHLY, CDR2 FYNNEI. V lost 6 bases and J lost 1, with 13 bases in between. The CDR3 consists of 15 residues. The CDR3 sequence is CASSEEQGSNQPQHF. DNA for the CDR3: TGTGCCAGCAGCGAGGAGCAGGGGAGCAATCAGCCCCAGCATTTT.

In this sample, this clonotype turned up many times. The junction departs from the called germline gene at one end, perhaps through a read error. V is TRBV28 and J is TRBJ2-7, with TRBD2 matching over 9 bases. This CDR3 is built from 15 residues. The germline CDR1 and CDR2 sequences are MDHEN and SYDVKM. For the CDR3, the DNA is TGTGCCAGCCGTTTTGTGGATGCGGGGGGGTACGAGCAGTACTTC. Translating it yields CASRFVDAGGYEQYF.

This clonotype appeared a few times. The rearrangement links TRBV9 to TRBJ2-1; TRBD2 matches at 10 bases. The V segment lost 4 bases and the J segment 0 bases; nucleotides outside the gene matches: 4. In germline, CDR1 is SGDLS, CDR2 YYNGEE. This CDR3 is 16 amino acids long. CDR3 coding DNA: TGTGCCAGCAGCTTTCCTAGCGGGAGCTCCTACAATGAGCAGTTCTTC. Translating gives CASSFPSGSSYNEQFF.

The chain employs TRBV15 and TRBJ2-1; TRBD2 agrees at 8 bases. V gave up 5 bases and J gave up 2 bases; unmatched junction bases: 11. The CDR3 loop spans 17 amino acids. Germline-derived CDR1 and CDR2 are LNHNV and YYDKDF (reference sequence). The CDR3 coding sequence is TGTGCCACCAGCCCATCAAGCGGGAGAGGGCCCTACAATGAGCAGTTCTTC. It yields the protein CATSPSSGRGPYNEQFF.

V gene TRBV19 combines with J gene TRBJ1-1, with 8 bases lining up with TRBD1. Germline loops: CDR1 LNHDA, CDR2 SQIVND (reference sequence). V dropped 4 bases and J dropped 1; count of bases not matched to a gene: 2. The CDR3 is 14 amino acids. The CDR3 here is CASSTQGANTEAFF. CDR3 coding DNA: TGTGCCAGTAGTACGCAGGGGGCGAACACTGAAGCTTTCTTT.

The J gene is TRBJ1-2, the V gene TRBV28, with D possibly matching TRBD1 (6 bases). Trimming cost V 5 bases and J 4 bases, with 14 bases left between them. CDR3 length: 14 residues. Looked up from germline, CDR1 is MDHEN and CDR2 is SYDVKM. Written as DNA, the CDR3 is TGTGCCAGCAGTACAAGGAGGGGGGCCTATGGCTACACCTTC. This sequence encodes CASSTRRGAYGYTF.

J is TRBJ1-5 and V is TRBV28; D might be TRBD1 (6 bases). The CDR3 is made up of 15 amino acids. Germline-derived CDR1 and CDR2 are MDHEN and SYDVKM. V lost 7 bases and J 0 bases, leaving 13 bases between the germline ends. The CDR3 DNA reads as TGTGCCAGCAACGGGGGCTCCCATAGCAATCAGCCCCAGCATTTT. Amino acid sequence: CASNGGSHSNQPQHF.

This clonotype has a count of ten or more. The chain links TRBV28 to TRBJ2-1; 14 positions match TRBD2. The CDR3 has 16 amino acids. V trimming: 5 bases; J trimming: 8 bases; junction bases outside the gene matches: 8. Germline loops: CDR1 MDHEN, CDR2 SYDVKM. The CDR3 DNA sequence: TGTGCCAGCAGTGGACTAGCGGGAGGATACGGTTATGAGCAGTTCTTC. Translating it yields CASSGLAGGYGYEQFF.

This clonotype turned up a few times. The V and J genes are TRBV30 and TRBJ2-7, with D possibly matching TRBD1 (5 bases). Trimming cost V 0 bases and J 4 bases, with 10 bases left between them. Looked up from germline, CDR1 is GTSNPN and CDR2 is SVGIG (reference sequence). CDR3 length: 13 residues. The CDR3 nucleotides read TGTGCCTGGAGTGTACAGGCAGGTTACGAGCAGTACTTC. Translation gives CAWSVQAGYEQYF. Drawing the rest from reference TRBV30 and TRBJ2-7, the complete variable domain is SQTIHQWPATLVQPVGSPLSLECTVEGTSNPNLYWYRQAAGRGLQLLFYSVGIGQISSEVPQNLSASRPQDRQFILSSKKLLLSDSGFYLCAWSVQAGYEQYFGPGTRLTVT.

V and J are TRBV18 and TRBJ2-7, with TRBD1 identical over 7 bases. The CDR3 is 16 amino acids. Germline CDR1 KGHSH, CDR2 LQKENI. With V trimmed by 2 bases and J by 1 base, 8 bases remained unmatched. CDR3 sequence (DNA): TGTGCCAGCTCACCATCTCAGGGGGAGAGGTCCTACGAGCAGTACTTC. Protein: CASSPSQGERSYEQYF.

The chain joins TRBV4-1 to TRBJ2-1, with D unresolved. The germline V gene encodes CDR1 MGHRA and CDR2 YSYEKL. V gave up 5 bases and J gave up 3 bases, with 8 bases separating them. The CDR3 contains 13 residues. The CDR3 DNA follows: TGCGCCAGCAGCGGTCGGAGCTACAATGAGCAGTTCTTC. Protein: CASSGRSYNEQFF.

This clonotype has a count of ten or more. This chain joins TRBV7-2 and TRBJ2-7, with a weak D call TRBD2 (5 bases). The CDR3 is 16 amino acids. V lost 1 base to trimming and J lost 5 bases, with 18 bases between them. Per the germline V gene, CDR1 is SGHTA and CDR2 is FQGNSA. In DNA form, the CDR3 reads TGTGCCAGCAGCTTAGTAGGAGGTGGCGGGTTCCACGAGCAGTACTTC. This gives the protein CASSLVGGGGFHEQYF. Based on the CDR3 plus reference TRBV7-2 and TRBJ2-7, the full variable domain is GAGVSQSPSNKVTEKGKDVELRCDPISGHTALYWYRQSLGQGLEFLIYFQGNSAPDKSGLPSDRFSAERTGGSVSTLTIQRTQQEDSAVYLCASSLVGGGGFHEQYFGPGTRLTVT.

J is TRBJ2-1 and V is TRBV24-1, with TRBD1 identical over 7 bases. Trimming at V came to 1 base and at J to 8 bases, leaving 7 bases not matched to a gene. Per germline, CDR1 KGHDR and CDR2 SFDVKD. The CDR3 totals 15 residues. The DNA of the CDR3 is TGTGCCACCAGTGATTTACGGACAGGTATCGATGAGCAGTTCTTC. It is translated as CATSDLRTGIDEQFF.

This rearrangement joins TRBV13 to TRBJ2-7; 8 nucleotides align to TRBD1. The CDR3 extends over 15 amino acids. Germline V gene sequence: CDR1 PRHDT, CDR2 FYEKMQ (reference sequence). The V and J ends lost 4 bases and 4 bases, in that order; junction bases with no gene match: 9. CDR3 bases: TGTGCCAGCAGCTCCCTGGACAGGGAGGCGTACGAGCAGTACTTC. It codes for CASSSLDREAYEQYF.

V is TRBV9 and J is TRBJ2-6; 13 bases align to TRBD2. J lost 0 bases, V lost 4 bases, and 4 bases had no gene match. Germline V gives CDR1 SGDLS, CDR2 YYNGEE. The CDR3 spans 18 residues. Here the CDR3 DNA reads TGTGCCAGCAGCTTACTAGCGGGAGGGCCCTCTGGGGCCAACGTCCTGACTTTC. Its translation is CASSLLAGGPSGANVLTF.

The chain couples TRBV20-1 to TRBJ2-5; tentatively, D is TRBD2 (5 bases). CDR3 size: 13 residues. V gave up 1 base and J gave up 5 bases, with 11 bases separating them. From germline, CDR1 is DFQATT and CDR2 SNEGSKA (reference sequence). DNA for the CDR3: TGCAGTGCTAGAGGGGGAGTGGTTGAGACCCAGTACTTC. Translated: CSARGGVVETQYF.

The V gene is TRBV20-1, the J gene TRBJ1-3; TRBD1 agrees at 8 bases. The CDR3 consists of 14 residues. V was pared by 5 bases and J by 6 bases, with 9 bases of the junction left unmatched. From germline, CDR1 is DFQATT and CDR2 SNEGSKA (reference sequence). CDR3 amino acids: CSAGGGTGLNTIYF. The DNA of the CDR3 is TGCAGTGCTGGCGGAGGGACAGGTCTAAACACCATATATTTT.

Comment on this clonotype: A junction boundary mismatches the germline segment, possibly from a read error. This rearrangement joins TRBV5-1 to TRBJ2-7, with a tentative D call TRBD2 (6 bases). CDR1 SGHRS and CDR2 YFSETQ come from the germline V gene. The CDR3 extends over 15 amino acids. In DNA form, the CDR3 reads TGTGCCAGCAGCGCAGATCCGGGACTGATTTACGAGCAGTACTTC. Amino acid sequence: CASSADPGLIYEQYF. Filled out from reference TRBV5-1 and TRBJ2-7, the complete variable domain reads KAGVTQTPRYLIKTRGQQVTLSCSPISGHRSVSWYQQTPGQGLQFLFEYFSETQRNKGNFPGRFSGRQFSNSRSEMNVSTLELGDSALYLCASSADPGLIYEQYFGPGTRLTVT.

The DNA for the CDR3 is TGTGCCAGTAGTATTGCTTGGGACACTGAAGCTTTCTTT. Amino acid sequence: CASSIAWDTEAFF. The chain uses TRBV19 and TRBJ1-1, with D hard to call. The CDR3 length is 13 residues. Germline loops: CDR1 LNHDA, CDR2 SQIVND (reference sequence). Trimming pared 3 bases from V and 3 bases from J, leaving 8 bases between.

This clonotype was observed a handful of times. The V gene is TRBV12-3 or TRBV12-4, the J gene TRBJ1-5, with unresolved D. The V gene lost 1 base and the J gene lost 0 bases, with 7 bases spanning the gap. The CDR3 consists of 15 residues. The CDR3 region is CASSLGPDSNQPQHF. For the CDR3, the DNA is TGTGCCAGCAGTTTAGGCCCCGATAGCAATCAGCCCCAGCATTTT.

Only a few counts were recorded for this clonotype. The chain recombines TRBV6-2 or TRBV6-3 with TRBJ2-7; unclear D gene. This CDR3 has 13 residues. Germline V gene lookup returns CDR1 MNHEY and CDR2 SVGEGT. Trimming took off 2 bases at V and 0 bases at J, with 5 bases between the two ends. The CDR3 reads CASSYTTSYEQYF. In DNA form, the CDR3 reads TGTGCCAGCAGTTACACAACCTCCTACGAGCAGTACTTC.

This rearrangement joins TRBV5-6 to TRBJ2-1; tentatively, D is TRBD1 (6 bases). Germline CDR1 reads SGHDT; CDR2 reads YYEEEE. The CDR3 sequence is 18 residues long. V was clipped by 1 base and J by 2 bases, with 19 bases between them. This CDR3 is CASSLQPHRALTYNEQFF. The CDR3 DNA follows: TGTGCCAGCAGCTTGCAACCGCACAGGGCCCTCACCTACAATGAGCAGTTCTTC.

The chain employs TRBV9 and TRBJ2-7; 10 bases are a match to TRBD2. The length of the CDR3 is 14 residues. Germline loops: CDR1 SGDLS, CDR2 YYNGEE. Trimming took 1 base from V and 6 from J; bases not matched to a gene: 4. The CDR3 loop reads CASSVTSGNSEQYF. The CDR3 DNA is TGTGCCAGCAGCGTAACTAGCGGGAACTCCGAGCAGTACTTC.